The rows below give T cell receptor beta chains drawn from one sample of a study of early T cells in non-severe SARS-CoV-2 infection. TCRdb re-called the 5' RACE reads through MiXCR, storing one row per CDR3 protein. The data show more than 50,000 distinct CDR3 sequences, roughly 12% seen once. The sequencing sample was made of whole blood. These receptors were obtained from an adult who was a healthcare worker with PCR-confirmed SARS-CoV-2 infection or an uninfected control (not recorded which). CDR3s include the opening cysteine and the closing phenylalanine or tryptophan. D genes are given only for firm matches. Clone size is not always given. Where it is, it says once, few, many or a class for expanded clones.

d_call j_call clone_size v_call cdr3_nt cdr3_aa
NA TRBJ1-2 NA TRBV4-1 TGCGCCAGCAGCCAAGTAGACGGCTATGGCTACACCTTC CASSQVDGYGYTF
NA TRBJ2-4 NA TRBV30 TGTGCCGGGTCAAATGGGGTAGCCAAAAACATTCAGTACTTC CAGSNGVAKNIQYF
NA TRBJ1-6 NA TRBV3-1 TGTGCCAGCAGCACCCAATCTTCACCCCTCCACTTT CASSTQSSPLHF
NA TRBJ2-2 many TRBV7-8 TGTGCCAGCAGCTTATTGGCCCTGTGGAGGGAGCTGTTTTTT CASSLLALWRELFF
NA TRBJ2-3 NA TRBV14 TGTGCCAGCAGCCCACGGGACGGCGATACGCAGTATTTT CASSPRDGDTQYF
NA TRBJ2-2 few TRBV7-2 TGTGCCAGCAGAACCGGGACCACCAACACCGGGGAGCTGTTTTTT CASRTGTTNTGELFF
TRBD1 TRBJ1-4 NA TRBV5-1 TGCGCCAGCAGCTACGGGACAGGGAACGAAAAACTGTTTTTT CASSYGTGNEKLFF
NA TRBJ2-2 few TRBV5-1 TGCGCCAGCAGCGGGACAATCGATAGGACCGGGGAGCTGTTTTTT CASSGTIDRTGELFF
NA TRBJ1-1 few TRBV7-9 TGTGCCAGCAGCCAAGGACAGCCGAACACTGAAGCTTTCTTT CASSQGQPNTEAFF
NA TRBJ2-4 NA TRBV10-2 TGCGCCAGCAGTGAGTTGCTAAACATTCAGTACTTC CASSELLNIQYF
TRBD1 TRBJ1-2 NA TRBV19 TGTGCCAGTAGACAGGGACAGGGGAACAACTATGGCTACACCTTC CASRQGQGNNYGYTF
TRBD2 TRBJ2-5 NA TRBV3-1 TGTGCCAGCAGCCACAAACTAGCGGAAAGACCCCAAGAGACCCAGTACTTC CASSHKLAERPQETQYF
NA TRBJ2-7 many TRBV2 TGTGCCAGCAGTGGGTCAGGCGGGAATGACGAGCAGTACTTC CASSGSGGNDEQYF
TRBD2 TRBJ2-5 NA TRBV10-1 TGCGCCACTAATAGCGGGAGGGCCGGAGAGACCCAGTACTTC CATNSGRAGETQYF
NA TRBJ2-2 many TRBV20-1 TGCAGTGCTAGAGTTCAAGCGGAAACCACGAACACCGGGGAGCTGTTTTTT CSARVQAETTNTGELFF
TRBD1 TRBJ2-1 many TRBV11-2 TGTGCCAGCAGCGTCCGGGACAGGCTTTCAGAAAATGAGCAGTTCTTC CASSVRDRLSENEQFF
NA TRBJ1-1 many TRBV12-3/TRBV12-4 TGTGCCAGCACCCTAAGGACAGACACTGAAGCTTTCTTT CASTLRTDTEAFF
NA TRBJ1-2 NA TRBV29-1 TGCAGGAGGTCGGGGGGCCAGTCCTATGGCTACACCTTC CRRSGGQSYGYTF
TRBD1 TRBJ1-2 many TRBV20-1 TGCAGTGCCCCCAAGGGGGACAGGTTGGGTTATGGCTACACCTTC CSAPKGDRLGYGYTF
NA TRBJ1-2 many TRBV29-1 TGCAGCGTTAGCGTCCAAGCTAACTATGGCTACACCTTC CSVSVQANYGYTF
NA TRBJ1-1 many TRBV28 TGTGCCAGCAGATTAGGCGGTTGGGGCGGCACTGAAGCTTTCTTT CASRLGGWGGTEAFF
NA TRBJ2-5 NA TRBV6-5 TGTGCCAGCAGTTACTCGTTTTGGCAGACCCAAGAGACCCAGTACTTC CASSYSFWQTQETQYF
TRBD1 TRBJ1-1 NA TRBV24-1 TGTGCCACCAGTGATTTTTGGGACAGGGGGCGCATTACTGAAGCTTTCTTT CATSDFWDRGRITEAFF
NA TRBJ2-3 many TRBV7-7 TGTGCTAGCAGCTCAGGGAGACTAGCAGATACGCAGTATTTT CASSSGRLADTQYF
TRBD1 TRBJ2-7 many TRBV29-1 TGCAGCGTTGGACGGGACAGCGGCGAGCAGTACTTC CSVGRDSGEQYF
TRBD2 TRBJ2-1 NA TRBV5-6 TGTGCCAGCAGCTTCACGCGGGAGCTAGGGGAGCAGTTCTTC CASSFTRELGEQFF
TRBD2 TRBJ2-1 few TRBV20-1 TGCAGTGCTAGCTCCCTAAGGGGCGGGGGTACAGAGGAGCAGTTCTTC CSASSLRGGGTEEQFF
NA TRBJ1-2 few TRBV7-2 TGTGCCAGCAGCAAGGACAGAGATTATGGCTACACCTTC CASSKDRDYGYTF
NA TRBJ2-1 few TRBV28 TGTGCCAGCAGTTTGGAGTCTAGTAATGAGCAGTTCTTC CASSLESSNEQFF
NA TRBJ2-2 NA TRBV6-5 TGTGCCAGCAGTTACTCTTATCTATCCCCCGGGGAGCTGTTTTTT CASSYSYLSPGELFF
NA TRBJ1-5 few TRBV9 TGTGCCAGCAGCGTAGGGGTAACGGGTCAGCCCCAGCATTTT CASSVGVTGQPQHF
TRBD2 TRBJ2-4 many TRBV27 TGTGCCAGCAGTGGTACTAGCGGGGGGTCGAAAAACATTCAGTACTTC CASSGTSGGSKNIQYF
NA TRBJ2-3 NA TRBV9 TGTGCCAGCAGCCTCTTGTCCTCTAGCACAGATACGCAGTATTTT CASSLLSSSTDTQYF
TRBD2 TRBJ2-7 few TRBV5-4 TGTGCCAGCAGCGAGGCCGGGACTAGAAATAACGAGCAGTACTTC CASSEAGTRNNEQYF
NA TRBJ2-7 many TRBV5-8 TGTGCCAGCAGCTTTCAAGGTACTTCCTACGAGCAGTACTTC CASSFQGTSYEQYF
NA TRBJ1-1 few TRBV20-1 TGCAGTGCTAGAGATGGGGTGAAGACTGAAGCTTTCTTT CSARDGVKTEAFF
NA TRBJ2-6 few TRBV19 TGTGCCAGTAGTATAACTCCCCGTCCTGGGGCCAACGTCCTGACTTTC CASSITPRPGANVLTF
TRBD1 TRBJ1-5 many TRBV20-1 TGCAGTGCTAGGGGACAGGGCCATCAGCCCCAGCATTTT CSARGQGHQPQHF